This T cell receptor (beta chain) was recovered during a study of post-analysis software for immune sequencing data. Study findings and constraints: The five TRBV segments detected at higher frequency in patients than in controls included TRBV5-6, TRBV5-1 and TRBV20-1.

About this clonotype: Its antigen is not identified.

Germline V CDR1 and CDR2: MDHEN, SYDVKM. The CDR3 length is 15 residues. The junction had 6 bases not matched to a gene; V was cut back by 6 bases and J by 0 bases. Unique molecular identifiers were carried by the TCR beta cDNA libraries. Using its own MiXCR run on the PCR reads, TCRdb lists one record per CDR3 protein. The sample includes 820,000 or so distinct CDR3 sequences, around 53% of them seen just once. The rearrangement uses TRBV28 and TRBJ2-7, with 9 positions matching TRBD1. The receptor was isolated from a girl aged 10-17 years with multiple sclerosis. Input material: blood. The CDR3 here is CASRPGTGHSYEQYF. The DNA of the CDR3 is TGTGCCAGCAGACCCGGGACAGGGCACTCCTACGAGCAGTACTTC. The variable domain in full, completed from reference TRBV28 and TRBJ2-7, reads DVKVTQSSRYLVKRTGEKVFLECVQDMDHENMFWYRQDPGLGLRLIYFSYDVKMKEKGDIPEGYSVSREKKERFSLILESASTNQTSMYLCASRPGTGHSYEQYFGPGTRLTVT.